The 26 T cell receptor beta chains below all came from one sample that was sequenced in a study of blood T cell repertoires in COVID-19. Measured with immunoSEQ multiplex PCR; TCRdb has only the in-frame clones, and not every one. The sample lists approximately 470,000 clones; 80% to 90% were seen once. The sequenced material came from peripheral blood. The source of these receptors is a human donor in a cohort sampled during active COVID-19.

The chain uses TRBV3-1 (or the pseudogene TRBV3-2) and TRBJ2-7, with 10 nucleotides matching TRBD2. The V gene end was trimmed by 6 bases and the J gene end by 5 bases; junction bases not matched to a gene: 7. This CDR3 is 14 amino acids long. Looked up from germline, CDR1 is LGHDT and CDR2 is YNNKEL (reference sequence). CDR3: CASRQTSGQNEQYF. The CDR3 nucleotides are TGTGCCAGCAGGCAGACTAGCGGGCAAAACGAGCAGTACTTC.

The chain employs TRBV2 and TRBJ2-2, with D hard to call. V lost 6 bases and J lost 0, with 2 bases in between. Germline V lookup: CDR1 SNHLY, CDR2 FYNNEI. The CDR3 totals 12 residues. CDR3 region: CASSTNTGELFF. For the CDR3, the DNA is TGTGCCAGCAGCACGAACACCGGGGAGCTGTTTTTT. The variable domain in full, completed from reference TRBV2 and TRBJ2-2, reads EPEVTQTPSHQVTQMGQEVILRCVPISNHLYFYWYRQILGQKVEFLVSFYNNEISEKSEIFDDQFSVERPDGSNFTLKIRSTKLEDSAMYFCASSTNTGELFFGEGSRLTVL.

In its sample, this clone was seen once. The CDR3 region is CASSLDPGGAWGTEAFF. As DNA, the CDR3 is TGTGCCAGCAGCTTAGATCCAGGGGGCGCGTGGGGTACTGAAGCTTTCTTT. This chain uses TRBV7-2 with TRBJ1-1; TRBD1 agrees at 8 bases. This CDR3 comprises 17 residues. Germline CDR1 and CDR2: SGHTA and FQGNSA. Trimming at V came to 1 base and at J to 5 bases, leaving 12 bases not matched to a gene. Full variable domain (rest looked up from reference TRBV7-2 and TRBJ1-1): GAGVSQSPSNKVTEKGKDVELRCDPISGHTALYWYRQSLGQGLEFLIYFQGNSAPDKSGLPSDRFSAERTGGSVSTLTIQRTQQEDSAVYLCASSLDPGGAWGTEAFFGQGTRLTVV.

The V gene is TRBV10-1, the J gene TRBJ2-4, with D perhaps TRBD2 (6 bases). V lost 5 bases, J lost 8 bases, and 13 bases lay in between. Germline V lookup: CDR1 WNHNN, CDR2 SYGVQD (reference sequence). CDR3 length: 13 amino acids. The CDR3 DNA reads TGCGCCAGCAGTCCTGACTCGGGAGACATTCAGTACTTC. This codes for CASSPDSGDIQYF.

Comment on this clone: Different DNA sequences within this sample yield the same CDR3. The chain couples TRBV18 to TRBJ2-3, with TRBD1 matching 9 bases. Germline CDR1 KGHSH, CDR2 LQKENI. With V trimmed by 6 bases and J by 2 bases, 3 bases remained unmatched. The CDR3 contains 14 residues. The CDR3 reads CASSRTGATDTQYF. The CDR3 nucleotides read TGTGCCAGCTCCCGGACAGGGGCCACAGATACGCAGTATTTT.

The chain combines TRBV28 with TRBJ2-7; D gene ambiguous. Trimming left V 1 base short and J 0 bases short, with 13 bases between. Looked up from germline, CDR1 is MDHEN and CDR2 is SYDVKM. CDR3 size: 16 residues. In nucleotides, the CDR3 is TGTGCCAGCAGTTTATCACCCCGGAGTGCCTCCTACGAGCAGTACTTC. Amino acids: CASSLSPRSASYEQYF.

The chain couples TRBV18 to TRBJ2-1; 13 bases line up with TRBD2. Germline values: CDR1 KGHSH, CDR2 LQKENI. V lost 5 bases and J lost 6; bases outside the gene matches: 10. CDR3 length equals 17 residues. CDR3 nucleotide sequence: TGTGCCAGCTCATTGAGGACTAGCGGGAGTACGCCCAATGAGCAGTTCTTC. It encodes CASSLRTSGSTPNEQFF.

This clone came up once. The V gene is TRBV18, the J gene TRBJ2-6; D remains unclear. The germline gives CDR1 KGHSH, CDR2 LQKENI. V lost 3 bases to trimming and J lost 4 bases, with 7 bases between them. The CDR3 runs to 14 residues. CDR3 loop: CASSPSFGANVLTF. CDR3 in DNA: TGTGCCAGCTCACCTTCTTTCGGGGCCAACGTCCTGACTTTC.

The chain employs TRBV21-1 and TRBJ2-5; the table's D call of TRBD1 was not tested on the DNA. TRBV21-1 is noted as a pseudogene. The CDR3 has 16 amino acids. The CDR3 spells CASASDRGPPGETQYF. The CDR3 DNA sequence: TGTGCCAGCGCCTCGGACAGGGGGCCGCCAGGGGAGACCCAGTACTTC.

This chain connects TRBV7-3 to TRBJ1-4; 7 bases fit TRBD1. Germline loops: CDR1 SGHTA, CDR2 FQGTGA. V was pared by 1 base and J by 8 bases, with 4 bases of the junction left unmatched. The CDR3 has 14 residues. CDR3 in amino acids: CASSLKGAWEKLFF. CDR3 bases: TGTGCCAGCAGCTTAAAGGGGGCTTGGGAAAAACTGTTTTTT.

This chain joins TRBV7-8 and TRBJ2-5; a weak D match, TRBD1 (6 bases). CDR3 size: 16 residues. Deletions cut 3 bases from V and 2 bases from J, with 16 bases between. CDR1 is SGHVS and CDR2 is FQNEAQ in the germline V gene. The CDR3, as DNA: TGTGCCAGCAGCTTCAGATTTTCAGGGGCGCAAGAGACCCAGTACTTC. Protein sequence: CASSFRFSGAQETQYF.

This rearrangement joins TRBV24-1 to TRBJ2-7; D is possibly TRBD1 (5 bases). CDR3 size: 15 residues. Deletions cut 3 bases from V and 3 bases from J, with 14 bases between. CDR1 KGHDR and CDR2 SFDVKD come from the germline V gene. CDR3: CATSDPRENGYEQYF. The CDR3 DNA reads as TGTGCCACCAGTGATCCCAGGGAAAATGGCTACGAGCAGTACTTC.

The chain links TRBV13 to TRBJ2-3; TRBD2 aligns across 8 bases. Looked up from germline, CDR1 is PRHDT and CDR2 is FYEKMQ (reference sequence). V lost 5 bases to trimming and J lost 5 bases; unmatched junction nucleotides: 9. This CDR3 has 15 residues. DNA of the CDR3: TGTGCCAGCAGCCGTACGGGAGGGCAGGGAGATACGCAGTATTTT. As protein: CASSRTGGQGDTQYF.

The chain recombines TRBV7-8 with TRBJ2-4; tentatively, D is TRBD2 (6 bases). The germline CDR1 and CDR2 sequences are SGHVS and FQNEAQ. The CDR3 has 14 amino acids. V dropped 4 bases and J dropped 0 bases, with 7 bases sitting between them. CDR3 bases: TGTGCCAGCAGCTCGGGACTAGCCAAAAACATTCAGTACTTC. Translation: CASSSGLAKNIQYF. The variable domain in full, with the rest retrieved from reference TRBV7-8 and TRBJ2-4, is GAGVSQSPRYKVAKRGQDVALRCDPISGHVSLFWYQQALGQGPEFLTYFQNEAQLDKSGLPSDRFFAERPEGSVSTLKIQRTQQEDSAVYLCASSSGLAKNIQYFGAGTRLSVL.

The chain links TRBV30 to TRBJ2-2; TRBD2 might be the D (5 bases). The V and J ends lost 2 bases and 0 bases respectively, with 7 bases between them. CDR1 and CDR2 (germline): GTSNPN, SVGIG (reference sequence). The CDR3 is made up of 14 amino acids. The CDR3 is CAWSTGANTGELFF. For the CDR3, the DNA is TGTGCCTGGAGTACCGGGGCGAACACCGGGGAGCTGTTTTTT.

The chain is built from TRBV5-1 and TRBJ1-4; weak D call: TRBD1 (5 bases). Trimming shortened V by 3 bases and J by 0 bases, and 9 bases separated the two germline ends. Germline CDR1 reads SGHRS; CDR2 reads YFSETQ. This CDR3 contains 15 residues. The DNA for the CDR3 is TGCGCCAGCAGCTCGGACATCGCAACTAATGAAAAACTGTTTTTT. It translates to CASSSDIATNEKLFF.

The genes are TRBV30 and TRBJ1-2; D gene ambiguous. V lost 0 bases and J lost 1, with 12 bases in between. The germline V gene has CDR1 GTSNPN and CDR2 SVGIG (reference sequence). The CDR3 totals 15 residues. The CDR3 DNA follows: TGTGCCTGGAGTGTATCCCCCAGTTATAACTATGGCTACACCTTC. Its protein is CAWSVSPSYNYGYTF.

The rearrangement joins TRBV10-2 to TRBJ1-6; D ambiguous. Germline CDR1 is WSHSY and CDR2 is SAAADI. V lost 0 bases, J lost 5 bases, and 14 bases lay in between. The CDR3 covers 17 residues. The CDR3 DNA follows: TGCGCCAGCAGTGAGTCGACTGGTGCCCTCGATAATTCACCCCTCCACTTT. Protein: CASSESTGALDNSPLHF.

The V and J genes are TRBV7-2 and TRBJ2-4; a weak D match, TRBD2 (5 bases). The CDR3 runs 16 residues. Trimming pared 1 base from V and 0 bases from J, leaving 10 bases between. The germline gives CDR1 SGHTA, CDR2 FQGNSA. CDR3 nucleotides: TGTGCCAGCAGCTTAGTATCTGGAGGAGCCAAAAACATTCAGTACTTC. This gives the protein CASSLVSGGAKNIQYF.

V and J are TRBV2 and TRBJ2-7; tentative D call: TRBD1 (6 bases). CDR1 is SNHLY and CDR2 is FYNNEI in the germline V gene. Between the trimmed V and J ends, which lost 2 bases and 4 bases, there was a span of 12 bases. CDR3 length: 14 amino acids. CDR3 bases: TGTGCCAGCAGTGAATCGGGACACGTTTACGAGCAGTACTTC. Protein product: CASSESGHVYEQYF.

The chain couples TRBV30 to TRBJ2-6; maybe TRBD2 (6 bases). Germline assignment: CDR1 GTSNPN and CDR2 SVGIG (reference sequence). The CDR3 consists of 19 residues. The V end lost 2 bases, the J end lost 2 bases, and 22 bases lay between the germline ends. The CDR3: CAWSPRRGTLLTGANVLTF. The CDR3 nucleotides are TGTGCCTGGAGTCCCAGGAGAGGGACTCTACTTACTGGGGCCAACGTCCTGACTTTC.

This clone was counted a single time. The rearrangement joins TRBV5-4 to TRBJ2-5, with 10 bases matching TRBD2. The germline V gene has CDR1 SGHNT and CDR2 YYREEE (reference sequence). The CDR3 covers 17 residues. V shed 0 bases and J 0 bases; nucleotides not matched to a gene: 5. CDR3: CASSLGVSGRYQETQYF. The CDR3 nucleotides are TGTGCCAGCAGCTTGGGGGTTAGCGGGAGGTACCAAGAGACCCAGTACTTC.

CDR3 sequence: CATSRDQGSSGELGETQYF. The DNA for the CDR3 is TGTGCCACCAGCAGAGATCAGGGGTCTAGCGGAGAATTGGGAGAGACCCAGTACTTC. V usage is TRBV15 and J usage is TRBJ2-5; tentatively, D is TRBD2 (7 bases). Between the trimmed V and J ends, which lost 0 bases and 4 bases, there was a span of 24 bases. The CDR3 has 19 residues. Germline loops: CDR1 LNHNV, CDR2 YYDKDF (reference sequence).

The chain combines TRBV7-9 with TRBJ1-4, with D hard to call. The CDR3 contains 14 residues. CDR1 and CDR2 from the germline V gene are SEHNR and FQNEAQ (reference sequence). Trimming cost V 1 base and J 2 bases, with 5 bases left between them. The DNA of the CDR3 is TGTGCCAGCAGCTTAGGAGCTACTAATGAAAAACTGTTTTTT. Its translation is CASSLGATNEKLFF.

This clone occurred a few times. This chain links TRBV14 with TRBJ2-2; 8 bases are shared with TRBD1. CDR1 and CDR2 (germline): SGHDN, FVKESK. This CDR3 region has 17 residues. With 0 bases clipped from V and 2 bases from J, the junction kept 5 bases outside the gene matches. This CDR3 is CASSQDSGQGNTGELFF. The CDR3 DNA follows: TGTGCCAGCAGCCAAGATTCCGGACAGGGTAACACCGGGGAGCTGTTTTTT.

The chain links TRBV7-2 to TRBJ2-3; TRBD2 might be the D (6 bases). CDR3 size: 16 residues. V lost 1 base to trimming and J lost 1 base, with 12 bases between them. Germline CDR1 SGHTA, CDR2 FQGNSA. CDR3 bases: TGTGCCAGCAGCTTAGACTTGGCTAGCGGCACAGATACGCAGTATTTT. Residues: CASSLDLASGTDTQYF.